These T cell receptor beta chains were read from a single sample in a study of blood T cell repertoires in COVID-19. Sequenced by immunoSEQ multiplex PCR; TCRdb stores in-frame clones only, minus some. Found here are about 250,000 clones, around 91% of them singletons; the top ten hold around 2.3%. Sequenced material: peripheral blood. These receptors came from a woman in her sixties or seventies with COVID-19, enrolled during active disease. CDR3s include the opening cysteine and the closing phenylalanine or tryptophan.

V gene	J gene	CDR3 length	CDR3 protein
TRBV11-3	TRBJ1-2	15	CASSSPPDRIYGYTF
TRBV7-2	TRBJ1-4	13	CASTSPYNEKLFF
TRBV9	TRBJ1-3	15	CASGIDSLSGNTIYF
TRBV24-1	TRBJ2-1	16	CATSDSLAGELDEQFF
TRBV7-9	TRBJ2-3	17	CASSPGLAGESTDTQYF
TRBV19	TRBJ1-1	13	CASSRFGGIEAFF
TRBV2	TRBJ1-2	16	CASSEVTGLLFYGYTF
TRBV20-1	TRBJ2-7	11	CSAKTAYEQYF
TRBV5-4	TRBJ1-1	13	CASSSPKGTEAFF
TRBV5-1	TRBJ2-5	14	CASRASGGQETQYF
TRBV10-3	TRBJ1-6	16	CAIRGQGVRYASPLHF
TRBV5-1	TRBJ2-2	15	CASSLQTVPTGELFF
TRBV6-1	TRBJ2-7	15	CASSDTTGRGYEQYF
TRBV11-2	TRBJ2-7	17	CASSIPPWGGSSYEQYF
TRBV6-5	TRBJ2-7	15	CASRRTSGPANEQYF
TRBV27	TRBJ1-1	13	CASRGTDFTEAFF
TRBV5-1	TRBJ1-1	14	CASSFQGANTEAFF
TRBV5-1	TRBJ1-6	13	CASSLGGGEPLHF
TRBV7-8	TRBJ2-2	15	CASSLAETRTGELFF
TRBV12-3/TRBV12-4	TRBJ2-1	13	CASSLSPYNEQFF
TRBV19	TRBJ2-1	17	CASSPQEAGLPYNEQFF
TRBV15	TRBJ2-5	13	CATSRLDSGAQYF
TRBV20-1	TRBJ2-5	10	CSALQETQYF
TRBV7-2	TRBJ1-6	14	CASSYPGTRQTLHF
TRBV19	TRBJ1-3	15	CASVILTGTGNTIYF
TRBV5-1	TRBJ2-7	13	CASSLVANYEQYF
TRBV4-2	TRBJ2-3	17	CASSQGYLGGAGDTQYF
TRBV6-5	TRBJ1-2	13	CASRRQGVSGYTF
TRBV12-3/TRBV12-4	TRBJ1-4	13	CASRGGTNEKLFF
TRBV5-6	TRBJ1-2	14	CASSLGGGDYGYTF
TRBV6-2/TRBV6-3	TRBJ1-5	17	CASSYSPRTGSLQPQHF
TRBV6-5	TRBJ2-1	15	CASSTYGQGANEQFF
TRBV19	TRBJ2-7	16	CASSTRSGGPAGEQYF
TRBV28	TRBJ1-2	13	CASRVARGYGYTF
TRBV6-5	TRBJ1-5	15	CASRRQGYGNQPQHF
TRBV28	TRBJ1-2	15	CASSYYDRHNYGYTF
TRBV10-3	TRBJ2-1	14	CAIGTSGFYNEQFF
TRBV7-2	TRBJ2-1	16	CASSLLAGGGYNEQFF
TRBV6-5	TRBJ1-2	15	CASSPVGGSNYGYTF
TRBV7-2	TRBJ1-2	15	CASSQTVKPNYGYTF
TRBV29-1	TRBJ1-1	14	CSVRDTRRSTEAFF
TRBV19	TRBJ2-3	14	CASRDRGGTDTQYF
TRBV27	TRBJ1-1	13	CASSYRQGAGAFF
TRBV15	TRBJ1-5	12	CATSPDNQPQHF
TRBV19	TRBJ1-3	14	CASSVRSSGNTIYF
TRBV15	TRBJ2-1	15	CATSRVRGANNEQFF
TRBV23-1	TRBJ2-4	17	CASSHALQGSTKNIQYF
TRBV2	TRBJ1-6	16	CASSELSGGQGSPLHF
TRBV19	TRBJ1-5	16	CASTHFAPGTRQPQHF